These 21 T cell receptor beta chains were all obtained from the same sample, sequenced in a study of PD-1 blockade in classical Hodgkin lymphoma. Every patient had relapsed following autologous stem cell transplantation, and cohorts differed in brentuximab vedotin exposure. Sequencing used immunoSEQ multiplex PCR; TCRdb keeps in-frame clones, though not all of them. The sample lists 100,000 or so clones, around 88% occurring once. Sequencing used peripheral blood mononuclear cells (PBMCs), obtained before the second cycle of nivolumab. All receptors derive from a human donor with classical Hodgkin lymphoma.

This chain links TRBV7-9 with TRBJ2-7; D gene uncertain. There are 12 residues in the CDR3. CDR1 and CDR2 from the germline V gene are SEHNR and FQNEAQ (reference sequence). The V and J ends lost 2 bases and 3 bases respectively, with 5 bases between them. The CDR3 sequence is CASSLSYYEQYF. The CDR3 region has the DNA TGTGCCAGCAGCTTAAGTTACTACGAGCAGTACTTC. The full variable domain, rest sourced from reference TRBV7-9 and TRBJ2-7, is DTGVSQNPRHKITKRGQNVTFRCDPISEHNRLYWYRQTLGQGPEFLTYFQNEAQLEKSRLLSDRFSAERPKGSFSTLEIQRTEQGDSAMYLCASSLSYYEQYFGPGTRLTVT.

CDR3 nucleotides: TGTGCCAGCAGCCCACGACAGGGTATCGACACAGATACGCAGTATTTT. Its protein product is CASSPRQGIDTDTQYF. The genes are TRBV7-7 and TRBJ2-3, with 7 bases matching TRBD1. With 5 bases clipped from V and 2 bases from J, the junction kept 10 bases outside the gene matches. CDR3 length equals 16 residues. CDR1 SSHAT and CDR2 FNYEAQ come from the germline V gene (reference sequence).

The rearrangement uses TRBV7-2 and TRBJ2-5; D perhaps matches TRBD2 (5 bases). Per the germline V gene, CDR1 is SGHTA and CDR2 is FQGNSA. V was cut by 5 bases and J by 7 bases, with 14 bases left in between. This CDR3 comprises 13 residues. The CDR3 coding sequence is TGTGCCAGCAGCCCGGGGAACGGTGGGACCCAGTACTTC. Amino acid sequence: CASSPGNGGTQYF.

The rearrangement joins TRBV5-4 to TRBJ2-5, with TRBD1 as a possible D gene (6 bases). V lost 0 bases to trimming and J lost 4 bases, with 7 bases between them. CDR1 and CDR2 from the germline V gene are SGHNT and YYREEE (reference sequence). The CDR3 is 13 residues long. The CDR3 region has the DNA TGTGCCAGCAGCTTGGAACAGGGAGAGACCCAGTACTTC. The encoded protein is CASSLEQGETQYF.

J is TRBJ2-3 and V is TRBV13; 9 nucleotides agree with TRBD2. The CDR3 has 17 amino acids. With V trimmed by 0 bases and J by 7 bases, 11 bases remained unmatched. CDR1 PRHDT and CDR2 FYEKMQ come from the germline V gene (reference sequence). The CDR3 region is CASSLGRAGGRENTQYF. Written as DNA, the CDR3 is TGTGCCAGCAGCTTAGGCCGGGCGGGGGGGCGTGAGAATACGCAGTATTTT.

The chain uses TRBV10-3 and TRBJ2-3; D gene uncertain. V was clipped by 5 bases and J by 1 base, with 13 bases between them. CDR3 length: 15 amino acids. Looked up from germline, CDR1 is ENHRY and CDR2 is SYGVKD. This CDR3 reads CAISPRAMGTDTQYF. The CDR3 DNA sequence: TGTGCCATCAGTCCCCGGGCAATGGGCACAGATACGCAGTATTTT.

The chain couples TRBV7-6 to TRBJ2-7; 7 nucleotides match TRBD1. This CDR3 has 14 residues. Trimming at V came to 4 bases and at J to 5 bases, leaving 8 bases not matched to a gene. CDR1 and CDR2 from the germline V gene are SGHVS and FNYEAQ. CDR3 sequence (DNA): TGTGCCAGCAGCTCCGTCGAGGGGGCCCACGAGCAGTACTTC. This encodes CASSSVEGAHEQYF.

V gene TRBV10-2 combines with J gene TRBJ2-7, with unresolved D. Trimming pared 2 bases from V and 4 bases from J, leaving 3 bases between. The CDR3 loop spans 11 amino acids. The germline V gene has CDR1 WSHSY and CDR2 SAAADI. The CDR3 nucleotides are TGCGCCAGCAGTGAGGTTTACGAGCAGTACTTC. Translated: CASSEVYEQYF.

J is TRBJ2-1 and V is TRBV5-1; TRBD1 matches 10 bases. CDR1 SGHRS and CDR2 YFSETQ come from the germline V gene. This CDR3 contains 16 residues. The junction had 11 bases not matched to a gene; V was cut back by 4 bases and J by 7 bases. In DNA form, the CDR3 reads TGCGCCAGCAGCATCAGACAGGGGGCTTTGGTGAATGAGCAGTTCTTC. It translates to CASSIRQGALVNEQFF.

This clone was found once. The chain is built from TRBV30 and TRBJ1-2, with unresolved D. Germline CDR1 is GTSNPN and CDR2 is SVGIG (reference sequence). This CDR3 is 15 amino acids long. V lost 2 bases to trimming and J lost 0 bases, with 13 bases between them. The CDR3: CAWSPDTLPNYGYTF. The CDR3 DNA is TGTGCCTGGAGTCCCGACACTCTACCTAACTATGGCTACACCTTC.

This clone has ten or more counts. This sequence joins TRBV30 and TRBJ1-5; D unclear. The CDR3 extends over 13 amino acids. Germline lookup yields CDR1 GTSNPN and CDR2 SVGIG (reference sequence). With 2 bases removed from V and 4 bases from J, the gap between germline ends came to 9 bases. The CDR3 sequence is CAWSLWENQPQHF. The DNA of the CDR3 is TGTGCCTGGAGTTTATGGGAAAATCAGCCCCAGCATTTT.

This sequence joins TRBV11-2 and TRBJ2-7, with TRBD1 identical over 12 bases. V shed 4 bases, J shed 4 bases, and the junction held 8 bases outside the gene matches. CDR1 SGHAT and CDR2 FQNNGV come from the germline V gene. This CDR3 comprises 16 residues. CDR3 bases: TGTGCCAGCAGCTCCCCCTCGGGACAGGGGGCTTACGAGCAGTACTTC. Translating gives CASSSPSGQGAYEQYF.

The V and J genes are TRBV27 and TRBJ1-4; D is unresolved. Germline V gives CDR1 MNHEY, CDR2 SMNVEV (reference sequence). V was trimmed by 5 bases and J by 8 bases, leaving 12 bases between them. The CDR3 length is 13 residues. CDR3 nucleotide sequence: TGTGCCAGCAGTGAGATTGGCAGCGAAAAACTGTTTTTT. Its translation: CASSEIGSEKLFF.

This rearrangement joins TRBV5-6 to TRBJ1-2; a possible D gene is TRBD1 (5 bases). The CDR3 is 15 residues long. The germline V gene has CDR1 SGHDT and CDR2 YYEEEE. The V and J ends lost 2 bases and 2 bases respectively, with 13 bases between them. The CDR3 reads CASSLGPGSNYGYTF. CDR3 coding DNA: TGTGCCAGCAGCTTAGGTCCAGGGTCCAACTATGGCTACACCTTC.

The genes are TRBV7-8 and TRBJ2-3; 7 nucleotides align to TRBD2. The V gene end was trimmed by 5 bases and the J gene end by 8 bases; junction bases not matched to a gene: 13. The CDR3 length is 15 residues. From germline, CDR1 is SGHVS and CDR2 FQNEAQ. The CDR3 DNA reads TGTGCCAGCAGCCGTAACCCGACTAGCTACGGTACGCAGTATTTT. Translating gives CASSRNPTSYGTQYF.

The chain is built from TRBV2 and TRBJ1-5; D uncertain. V lost 8 bases and J 5 bases, leaving 16 bases between the germline ends. Germline CDR1 SNHLY, CDR2 FYNNEI. The CDR3 spans 14 residues. The CDR3 protein is CASRIGAFHQPQHF. CDR3 coding DNA: TGTGCCAGCCGCATAGGCGCTTTCCATCAGCCCCAGCATTTT.

The genes are TRBV5-1 and TRBJ2-6, with TRBD2 as a possible D gene (5 bases). V dropped 9 bases and J dropped 0 bases, with 16 bases sitting between them. The CDR3 runs 16 residues. CDR1 SGHRS and CDR2 YFSETQ come from the germline V gene. The CDR3 sequence: CATQLRGSSGANVLTF. For the CDR3, the DNA is TGCGCCACGCAACTCCGAGGGAGCTCTGGGGCCAACGTCCTGACTTTC.

The chain joins TRBV4-2 to TRBJ2-5; D is ambiguous. The J call may not be correct, given that the DNA end is closer to TRBJ2-7. Germline V gene lookup returns CDR1 LGHNA and CDR2 YNFKEQ. The CDR3 extends over 12 amino acids. CDR3 sequence: CASSLSSYEQYF. The CDR3 DNA follows: TGTGCCAGCAGCCTGAGCTCCTACGAGCAGTACTTC.

V and J are TRBV27 and TRBJ2-7, with 8 bases aligning to TRBD2. This CDR3 is 14 amino acids long. The ends lost 6 bases at V and 4 bases at J; junction bases unmatched: 8. The germline V gene encodes CDR1 MNHEY and CDR2 SMNVEV (reference sequence). The CDR3 sequence: CASSRRGAEYEQYF. The DNA of the CDR3 is TGTGCCAGCAGCCGGCGGGGGGCAGAGTACGAGCAGTACTTC.

This chain uses TRBV5-1 with TRBJ1-6; the D gene is possibly TRBD1 (5 bases). The CDR3 has 14 amino acids. The V gene's germline CDR1 is SGHRS and CDR2 YFSETQ. Deletions cut 10 bases from V and 8 bases from J, with 19 bases between. The CDR3 loop is CAVSKGLPDSPLHF. In DNA, the CDR3 is TGCGCCGTATCGAAGGGACTGCCTGATTCACCCCTCCACTTT. Full variable domain (missing parts from reference TRBV5-1 and TRBJ1-6): KAGVTQTPRYLIKTRGQQVTLSCSPISGHRSVSWYQQTPGQGLQFLFEYFSETQRNKGNFPGRFSGRQFSNSRSEMNVSTLELGDSALYLCAVSKGLPDSPLHFGNGTRLTVT.

This chain uses TRBV4-3 with TRBJ2-7; 8 nucleotides align to TRBD1. Germline lookup yields CDR1 LGHNA and CDR2 YSLEER. The CDR3 spans 16 residues. The ends lost 1 base at V and 3 bases at J; junction bases unmatched: 8. CDR3 DNA: TGCGCCAGCAGCCAAGGAAGACAGGGGCTTCACTACGAGCAGTACTTC. This gives the protein CASSQGRQGLHYEQYF.